The source of this T cell receptor (beta chain) is a study of T cell responses to AZD1222 COVID-19 vaccine. The study's findings and limits: Clonal diversity may have been underestimated in mostly white British donors. Seropositive at baseline were only a handful of AZD1222 recipients.

TCRdb's copy holds only in-frame clones and misses some; the assay was immunoSEQ multiplex PCR. The sample yields roughly 180,000 clones, approximately 90% seen once. Germline V gene data show CDR1 as MNHNS and CDR2 as SASEGT. V gave up 0 bases and J gave up 7 bases, with 4 bases separating them. The CDR3 covers 13 residues. Comment on this clone: Its target is unknown.

This chain uses TRBV6-1 with TRBJ1-6, with D hard to call. This sequence was found in an adult in good health. Sequencing used peripheral blood, obtained on day 0 of AZD1222 vaccination. CDR3 sequence reads: CASSEAQNSPLHF. The CDR3, as DNA: TGTGCCAGCAGTGAAGCGCAGAATTCACCCCTCCACTTT.